The TCR beta chain described here comes from a study of Ad26.COV2.S vaccination and SARS-CoV-2 variants. Treatment described: roughly 18 received Ad26.COV2.S at low or high dose, single or two shots; about 5 received placebo; per-sample allocation not given. The samples date from day 63 after the first vaccine or placebo injection. Measured with immunoSEQ multiplex PCR; TCRdb has only the in-frame clones, and not every one. The sample contains roughly 350,000 clones, less than 90% of which appear only once. This clone was recorded only once. The TCR sequence derives from a person between 18 and 59 years old who received the Ad26.COV2.S COVID-19 vaccine or a placebo. The sequencing used peripheral blood, collected in a trial of Ad26.COV2.S vaccine versus placebo.

CDR3 sequence reads: CASSPHQLPTDTQYF. The CDR3 DNA is TGTGCCAGCTCACCCCACCAGCTCCCCACAGATACGCAGTATTTT. This chain links TRBV18 with TRBJ2-3; D gene uncertain. Trimming shortened V by 3 bases and J by 2 bases, and 12 bases separated the two germline ends. The CDR3 runs to 15 residues. The germline V gene encodes CDR1 KGHSH and CDR2 LQKENI.